This T cell receptor (beta chain) was obtained from a study of regulatory T cells in long-lasting Graves disease. Germline loops: CDR1 MNHNS, CDR2 SASEGT. Losses at the gene ends were 5 bases for V and 7 bases for J; bases not matched to a gene: 5. This CDR3 has 14 amino acids. General observations from the study: New patients shared fewer public clonotypes (approximately 970) than persistent patients did (about 3,000).

Sample time point: newly diagnosed GD, antithyroid drugs for less than 3 months. The TCR library was prepared using RNA isolated from PBMCs. CDR3-region Arm-PCR and iRepertoire HTBI primers produced the TCR beta libraries. In the source study's methods: Identification yielded 60 or so TRBV and over eleven TRBJ segments across samples. TCRdb recomputed calls from the multiplex PCR reads with MiXCR, one row per CDR3 protein. The V and J calls here are based on TCRdb, not the publication. The repertoire holds a few hundred thousand distinct CDR3 sequences, approximately 12% seen once, with 18% in the top ten. This clonotype was observed at least ten times. Its specificity is unknown. The sample also formed part of further work on T cells in Graves' hyperthyroidism and ophthalmopathy. That work contributes: A first-round RT-PCR of the TCR CDR3 used the HTBI primer set. A median 6.5 months before onset, the model predicted ophthalmopathy.

The chain has TRBV6-1 and TRBJ2-1, with TRBD1 matching over 10 bases. Source: peripheral blood mononuclear cells (PBMCs), taken at new diagnosis, from a patient treated with antithyroid drugs. The TCR comes from a young woman with Graves disease. CDR3 in amino acids: CASSQWGQGNEQFF. The CDR3 DNA sequence: TGTGCCAGCAGTCAATGGGGACAGGGGAATGAGCAGTTCTTC.